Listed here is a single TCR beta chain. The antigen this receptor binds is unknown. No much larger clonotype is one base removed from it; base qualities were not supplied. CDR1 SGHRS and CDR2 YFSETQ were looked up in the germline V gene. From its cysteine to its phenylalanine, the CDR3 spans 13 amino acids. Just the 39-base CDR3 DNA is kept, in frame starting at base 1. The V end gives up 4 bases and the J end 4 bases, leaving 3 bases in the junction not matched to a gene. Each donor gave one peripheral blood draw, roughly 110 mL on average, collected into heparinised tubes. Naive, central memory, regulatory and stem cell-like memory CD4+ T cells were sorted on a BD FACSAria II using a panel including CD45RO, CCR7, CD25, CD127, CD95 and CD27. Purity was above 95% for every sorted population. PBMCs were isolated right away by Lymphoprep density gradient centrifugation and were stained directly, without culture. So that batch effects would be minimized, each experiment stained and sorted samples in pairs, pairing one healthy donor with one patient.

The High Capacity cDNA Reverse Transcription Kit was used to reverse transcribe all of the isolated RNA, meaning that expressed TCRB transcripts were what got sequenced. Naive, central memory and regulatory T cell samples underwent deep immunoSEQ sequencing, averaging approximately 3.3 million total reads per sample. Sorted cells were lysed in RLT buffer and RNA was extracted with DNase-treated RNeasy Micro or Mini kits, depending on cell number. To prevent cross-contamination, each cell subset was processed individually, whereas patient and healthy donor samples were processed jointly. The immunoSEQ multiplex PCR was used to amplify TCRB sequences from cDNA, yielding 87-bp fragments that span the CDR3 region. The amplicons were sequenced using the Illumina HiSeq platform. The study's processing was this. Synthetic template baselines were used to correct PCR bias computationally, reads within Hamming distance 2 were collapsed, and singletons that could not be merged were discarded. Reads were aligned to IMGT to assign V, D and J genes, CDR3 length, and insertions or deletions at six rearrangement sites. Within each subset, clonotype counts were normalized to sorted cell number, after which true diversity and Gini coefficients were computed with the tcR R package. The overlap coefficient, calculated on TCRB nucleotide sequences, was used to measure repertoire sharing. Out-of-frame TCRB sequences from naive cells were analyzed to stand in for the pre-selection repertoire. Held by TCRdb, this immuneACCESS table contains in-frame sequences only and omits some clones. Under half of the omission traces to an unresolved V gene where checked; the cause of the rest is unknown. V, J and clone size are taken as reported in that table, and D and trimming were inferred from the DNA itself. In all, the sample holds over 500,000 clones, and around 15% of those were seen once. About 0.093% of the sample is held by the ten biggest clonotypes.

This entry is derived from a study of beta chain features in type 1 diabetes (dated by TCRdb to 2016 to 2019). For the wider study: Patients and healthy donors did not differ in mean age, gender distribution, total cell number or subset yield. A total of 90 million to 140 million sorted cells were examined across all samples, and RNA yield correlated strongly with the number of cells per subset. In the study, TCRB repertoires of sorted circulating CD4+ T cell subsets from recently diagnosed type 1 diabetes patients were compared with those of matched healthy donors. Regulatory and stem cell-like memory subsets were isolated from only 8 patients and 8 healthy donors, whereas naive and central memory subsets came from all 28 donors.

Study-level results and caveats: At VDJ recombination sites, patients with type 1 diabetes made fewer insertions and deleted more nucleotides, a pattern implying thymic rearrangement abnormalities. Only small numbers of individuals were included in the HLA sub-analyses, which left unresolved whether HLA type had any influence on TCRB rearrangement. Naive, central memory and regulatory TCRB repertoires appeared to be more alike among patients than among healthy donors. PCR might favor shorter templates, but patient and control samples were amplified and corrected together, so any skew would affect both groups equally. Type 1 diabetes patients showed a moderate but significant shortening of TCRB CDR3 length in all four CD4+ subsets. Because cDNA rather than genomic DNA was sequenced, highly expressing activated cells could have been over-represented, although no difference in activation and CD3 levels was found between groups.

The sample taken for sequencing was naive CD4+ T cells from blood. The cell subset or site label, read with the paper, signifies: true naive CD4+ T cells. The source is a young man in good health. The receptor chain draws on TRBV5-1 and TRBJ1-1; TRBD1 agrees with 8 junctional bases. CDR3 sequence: CASSATGGTEAFF. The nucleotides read TGCGCCAGCAGCGCTACAGGGGGCACTGAAGCTTTCTTT. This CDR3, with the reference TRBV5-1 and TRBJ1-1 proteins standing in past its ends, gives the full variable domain KAGVTQTPRYLIKTRGQQVTLSCSPISGHRSVSWYQQTPGQGLQFLFEYFSETQRNKGNFPGRFSGRQFSNSRSEMNVSTLELGDSALYLCASSATGGTEAFFGQGTRLTVV.